This entry lists 27 T cell receptor beta chains sequenced from one sample in a study of blood T cell repertoires in COVID-19. The table came from immunoSEQ multiplex PCR; TCRdb's copy has only in-frame clones and leaves some out. The sample consists of fewer than 300,000 clones, over 65% of them appearing once. Source material: peripheral blood. These receptors all stem from a woman at least 80 years old with acute or convalescent COVID-19.

This clone was seen only once. The chain couples TRBV4-2 to TRBJ2-7, with D perhaps matching TRBD1 (6 bases). V was clipped by 3 bases and J by 2 bases, with 14 bases between them. Germline values: CDR1 LGHNA, CDR2 YNFKEQ. CDR3 length: 15 residues. CDR3 in DNA: TGTGCCAGCAGCCAGGGGTTACAGGGTCCCTACGAGCAGTACTTC. This gives the protein CASSQGLQGPYEQYF.

Note on this clone: Other DNA variants within this sample encode the same CDR3. The chain carries TRBV5-1 and TRBJ2-1; TRBD2 matches 8 bases. Trimming took 3 bases from V and 3 from J; bases not matched to a gene: 5. CDR1 is SGHRS and CDR2 is YFSETQ in the germline V gene. This CDR3 has 15 amino acids. The chain's CDR3 is CASSSNSGGYNEQFF. The CDR3, as DNA: TGCGCCAGCAGCTCAAACAGCGGGGGCTACAATGAGCAGTTCTTC.

V gene TRBV29-1 combines with J gene TRBJ1-1; D may be TRBD1 (5 bases). The ends were cut back, 1 base at V and 3 bases at J, with 12 bases in the middle. Germline CDR1 SQVTM, CDR2 ANQGSEA. The CDR3 is 14 residues long. DNA of the CDR3: TGCAGCGTTGAAGGCACAGGAGGGGACACTGAAGCTTTCTTT. This translates into CSVEGTGGDTEAFF.

The chain combines TRBV5-1 with TRBJ2-1; D might be TRBD1 (6 bases). The CDR3 sequence is 14 residues long. Germline CDR1 is SGHRS and CDR2 is YFSETQ. Trimming left V 0 bases short and J 6 bases short, with 10 bases between. The CDR3: CASSLDTGPNEQFF. The DNA of the CDR3 is TGCGCCAGCAGCTTGGACACAGGGCCCAATGAGCAGTTCTTC.

This clone was detected ten times or more. This rearrangement joins TRBV6-5 to TRBJ2-7; the match to TRBD2 covers 9 bases. This CDR3 spans 15 amino acids. Germline loops: CDR1 MNHEY, CDR2 SVGAGI. J was trimmed by 4 bases and V by 6 bases; bases with no gene match: 10. The CDR3: CASRRVSGSLYEQYF. In nucleotides, the CDR3 is TGTGCCAGCAGGCGGGTTAGCGGGAGTCTTTACGAGCAGTACTTC.

This chain uses TRBV2 with TRBJ1-3, with no clear D. This CDR3 comprises 17 residues. V was shortened by 4 bases and J by 2 bases, with 18 bases between the two germline ends. Germline assignment: CDR1 SNHLY and CDR2 FYNNEI. CDR3 loop: CASSVSGLGSPGNTIYF. For the CDR3, the DNA is TGTGCCAGCAGTGTCAGCGGGTTGGGATCGCCTGGAAACACCATATATTTT.

The J gene is TRBJ2-3, the V gene TRBV18; 8 nucleotides match TRBD1. J was trimmed by 1 base and V by 3 bases; bases with no gene match: 6. The CDR3 totals 16 residues. CDR1 KGHSH and CDR2 LQKENI come from the germline V gene. CDR3 sequence: CASSPLGQGGTDTQYF. CDR3 bases: TGTGCCAGCTCACCCTTAGGACAGGGCGGCACAGATACGCAGTATTTT.

V and J are TRBV6-6 and TRBJ1-5, with unresolved D. In germline, CDR1 is MNHNY, CDR2 SVGAGI (reference sequence). The CDR3 has 13 amino acids. Between the trimmed V and J ends, which lost 10 bases and 3 bases, there was a span of 13 bases. In nucleotides, the CDR3 is TGTGCCACCGCGGCCCAGAACAATCAGCCCCAGCATTTT. It translates to CATAAQNNQPQHF.

CDR3 DNA sequence: TGCACCAGCAGCTGGCCTAGCGGACCCTGCACCGGGGAGCTGTTTTTT. Its protein is CTSSWPSGPCTGELFF. The gene calls are TRBV1 and TRBJ2-2; TRBD2, the table's D call, lacks a check against the DNA. TRBV1 is shown as a pseudogene. This CDR3 has 16 residues.

The chain recombines TRBV3-1 (or the pseudogene TRBV3-2) with TRBJ1-1, with a tentative D call TRBD1 (5 bases). Trimming took 0 bases from V and 3 from J, leaving 17 bases between them. The germline V gene has CDR1 LGHDT and CDR2 YNNKEL (reference sequence). The CDR3 has 17 residues. The CDR3 DNA follows: TGTGCCAGCAGCCAAGATAGGGGTAAAGGGAGGGACACTGAAGCTTTCTTT. This sequence encodes CASSQDRGKGRDTEAFF.

This rearrangement joins TRBV7-2 to TRBJ2-5, with D hard to call. Germline values: CDR1 SGHTA, CDR2 FQGNSA. This CDR3 is 15 amino acids long. V was cut by 0 bases and J by 0 bases, with 8 bases left in between. Here the CDR3 reads CASSLAQVHQETQYF. The CDR3 bases are TGTGCCAGCAGCTTAGCGCAGGTTCACCAAGAGACCCAGTACTTC.

V is TRBV2 and J is TRBJ2-1; 15 nucleotides match TRBD2. Germline CDR1 is SNHLY and CDR2 is FYNNEI. CDR3 length equals 16 residues. With 9 bases clipped from V and 0 bases from J, the junction kept 3 bases outside the gene matches. The CDR3 DNA follows: TGTGCCAGTCCGGGACTAGCGGGAGGCTCCTACAATGAGCAGTTCTTC. This sequence encodes CASPGLAGGSYNEQFF.

This chain joins TRBV2 and TRBJ1-6, with a possible D match to TRBD1 (5 bases). The CDR3 totals 16 residues. Germline V lookup: CDR1 SNHLY, CDR2 FYNNEI. Trimming took 4 bases from V and 7 from J, leaving 17 bases between them. CDR3 amino acids: CASSVEQGFGNSPLHF. The CDR3 DNA follows: TGTGCCAGCAGTGTAGAGCAGGGTTTTGGGAATTCACCCCTCCACTTT.

This clone was seen a handful of times. The chain has TRBV20-1 and TRBJ1-2, with 8 bases lining up with TRBD1. Germline V gene data show CDR1 as DFQATT and CDR2 as SNEGSKA (reference sequence). The CDR3 runs to 14 residues. The trim removed 3 bases at V and 4 bases at J, leaving 7 bases unmatched. DNA of the CDR3: TGCAGTGCTAGTCCCCCAGGGGGCGGCTATGGCTACACCTTC. Encoded protein: CSASPPGGGYGYTF.

The chain recombines TRBV29-1 with TRBJ2-3; tentatively, D is TRBD1 (5 bases). Trimming pared 7 bases from V and 0 bases from J, leaving 14 bases between. CDR3 length: 14 amino acids. The germline gives CDR1 SQVTM, CDR2 ANQGSEA. The CDR3 nucleotides read TGCAGCGGCTATCGATCAGGGAGCACAGATACGCAGTATTTT. This codes for CSGYRSGSTDTQYF.

The V gene is TRBV14, the J gene TRBJ2-7; weak D call: TRBD2 (7 bases). Trimming left V 2 bases short and J 4 bases short, with 18 bases between. Germline V gene sequence: CDR1 SGHDN, CDR2 FVKESK. This CDR3 has 16 amino acids. The CDR3 region is CASSQRGTTLGYEQYF. The DNA for the CDR3 is TGTGCCAGCAGCCAAAGGGGGACTACCCTGGGGTACGAGCAGTACTTC.

The V call is TRBV11-3, the J call TRBJ2-7; 8 bases agree with TRBD2. The germline V gene has CDR1 SGHNT and CDR2 YENEEA. V shed 5 bases and J 6 bases; nucleotides not matched to a gene: 6. The CDR3 runs to 13 residues. CDR3 region: CASSPRGGSEQYF. The CDR3 nucleotides are TGTGCCAGCAGCCCCCGGGGGGGTAGCGAGCAGTACTTC.

CDR3 residues: CASSSSEAGYTF. The CDR3 bases are TGTGCCAGCAGCTCATCAGAGGCTGGCTACACCTTC. The chain is built from TRBV7-9 and TRBJ1-2; unclear D gene. This CDR3 has 12 amino acids. The germline V gene has CDR1 SEHNR and CDR2 FQNEAQ (reference sequence). V lost 4 bases to trimming and J lost 7 bases, with 10 bases between them. Combining the CDR3 with reference TRBV7-9 and TRBJ1-2 gives the whole variable domain DTGVSQNPRHKITKRGQNVTFRCDPISEHNRLYWYRQTLGQGPEFLTYFQNEAQLEKSRLLSDRFSAERPKGSFSTLEIQRTEQGDSAMYLCASSSSEAGYTFGSGTRLTVV.

This clone appeared a few times. This chain connects TRBV15 to TRBJ2-3; 7 bases match TRBD2. CDR3 length: 16 amino acids. Germline trimming cut 5 bases from V and 0 bases from J; bases unmatched to any gene: 8. CDR1 and CDR2 from the germline V gene are LNHNV and YYDKDF (reference sequence). The CDR3 loop is CATSVGTGLSTDTQYF. The CDR3 DNA sequence: TGTGCCACCAGCGTCGGAACGGGACTAAGCACAGATACGCAGTATTTT.

The gene calls are TRBV11-2 and TRBJ2-4; D uncertain. The CDR3 totals 11 residues. CDR1 SGHAT and CDR2 FQNNGV come from the germline V gene. Between the trimmed V and J ends, which lost 5 bases and 7 bases, there was a span of 6 bases. For the CDR3, the DNA is TGTGCCAGCAGCGTCTCGAACATTCAGTACTTC. Translation: CASSVSNIQYF.

This clone appeared a single time. The CDR3 region is CASSWSGGRDEQFF. Written as DNA, the CDR3 is TGCGCCAGCAGTTGGAGCGGGGGGAGGGATGAGCAGTTCTTC. V and J are TRBV5-1 and TRBJ2-1; 9 positions match TRBD2. The J segment lost 8 bases and the V segment lost 5 bases, leaving 8 bases of the junction unmatched. Germline V lookup: CDR1 SGHRS, CDR2 YFSETQ. The CDR3 length is 14 residues.

Note on this clone: Other DNA sequences in the same sample also yield this CDR3. This sequence joins TRBV2 and TRBJ2-3; D is unclear. Germline V CDR1 and CDR2: SNHLY, FYNNEI. CDR3 length equals 11 residues. The V and J ends lost 4 bases and 5 bases respectively, with 4 bases between them. The CDR3 DNA reads TGTGCCAGCAGTGTTATAGATACGCAGTATTTT. Translation gives CASSVIDTQYF.

The chain joins TRBV19 to TRBJ1-1; tentative D call: TRBD1 (5 bases). The CDR3 has 16 amino acids. The germline gives CDR1 LNHDA, CDR2 SQIVND (reference sequence). Trimming pared 5 bases from V and 4 bases from J, leaving 20 bases between. CDR3 sequence reads: CASSFGFRVVSTEAFF. The CDR3 nucleotides read TGTGCCAGTAGTTTTGGTTTCAGGGTGGTTTCCACTGAAGCTTTCTTT. Full variable domain (missing parts from reference TRBV19 and TRBJ1-1): DGGITQSPKYLFRKEGQNVTLSCEQNLNHDAMYWYRQDPGQGLRLIYYSQIVNDFQKGDIAEGYSVSREKKESFPLTVTSAQKNPTAFYLCASSFGFRVVSTEAFFGQGTRLTVV.

The rearrangement joins TRBV30 to TRBJ1-4; a weak D match, TRBD1 (5 bases). The CDR3 totals 15 residues. V lost 0 bases, J lost 8 bases, and 16 bases lay in between. Germline assignment: CDR1 GTSNPN and CDR2 SVGIG (reference sequence). The CDR3 loop reads CAWSVMGQGGEKLFF. The CDR3 nucleotides read TGTGCCTGGAGTGTAATGGGTCAGGGTGGCGAAAAACTGTTTTTT.

This clone has a handful of counts. CDR3 residues: CASSLAGTGIYNEQFF. The CDR3, as DNA: TGTGCCAGCAGCTTAGCTGGGACAGGGATCTACAATGAGCAGTTCTTC. V and J are TRBV7-9 and TRBJ2-1; TRBD1 matches 9 bases. CDR1 SEHNR and CDR2 FQNEAQ come from the germline V gene (reference sequence). Trimming at V came to 0 bases and at J to 3 bases, leaving 3 bases not matched to a gene. This CDR3 has 16 amino acids.

This sequence joins TRBV6-5 and TRBJ2-7; D remains ambiguous. Trimming removed 7 bases from V and 1 base from J, with 5 bases in between. CDR1 and CDR2 (germline): MNHEY, SVGAGI. The CDR3 contains 11 residues. CDR3 DNA: TGTGCCAGCACCGAGTCCTACGAGCAGTACTTC. The encoded protein is CASTESYEQYF.

The CDR3, as DNA: TGTGCCAGCAGCGGACTAGCGGGGACCACAGATACGCAGTATTTT. Translated: CASSGLAGTTDTQYF. The genes are TRBV3-1 (or the pseudogene TRBV3-2) and TRBJ2-3; 12 bases align to TRBD2. V shed 5 bases and J 2 bases; nucleotides not matched to a gene: 2. CDR3 size: 15 residues. The V gene's germline CDR1 is LGHDT and CDR2 YNNKEL (reference sequence).